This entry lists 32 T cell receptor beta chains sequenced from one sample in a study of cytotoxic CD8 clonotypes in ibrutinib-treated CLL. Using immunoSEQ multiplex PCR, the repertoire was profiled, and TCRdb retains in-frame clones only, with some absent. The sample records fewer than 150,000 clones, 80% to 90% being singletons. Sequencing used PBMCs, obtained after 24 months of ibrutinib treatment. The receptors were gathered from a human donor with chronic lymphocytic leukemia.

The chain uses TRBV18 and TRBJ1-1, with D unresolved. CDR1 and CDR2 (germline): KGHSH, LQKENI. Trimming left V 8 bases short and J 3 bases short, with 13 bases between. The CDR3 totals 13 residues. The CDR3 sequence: CASTEAVDTEAFF. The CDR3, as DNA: TGTGCCAGCACAGAGGCGGTGGACACTGAAGCTTTCTTT.

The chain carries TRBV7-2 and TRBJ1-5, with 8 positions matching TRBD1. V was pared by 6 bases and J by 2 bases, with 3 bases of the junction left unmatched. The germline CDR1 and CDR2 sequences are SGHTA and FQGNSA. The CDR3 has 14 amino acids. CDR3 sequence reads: CASRETGGNQPQHF. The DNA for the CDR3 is TGTGCCAGCAGAGAGACAGGGGGCAATCAGCCCCAGCATTTT.

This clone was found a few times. CDR3 loop: CASKWGTYEQYF. The CDR3, as DNA: TGTGCCAGTAAGTGGGGTACCTACGAGCAGTACTTC. The V and J genes are TRBV2 and TRBJ2-7, with unresolved D. Between the trimmed V and J ends, which lost 9 bases and 2 bases, there was a span of 11 bases. Germline assignment: CDR1 SNHLY and CDR2 FYNNEI. This CDR3 contains 12 residues.

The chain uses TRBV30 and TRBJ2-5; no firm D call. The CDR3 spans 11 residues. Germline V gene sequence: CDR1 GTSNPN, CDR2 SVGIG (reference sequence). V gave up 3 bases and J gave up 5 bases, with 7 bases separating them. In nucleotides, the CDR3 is TGTGCCTGGAGACCCTTGGAGACCCAGTACTTC. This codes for CAWRPLETQYF.

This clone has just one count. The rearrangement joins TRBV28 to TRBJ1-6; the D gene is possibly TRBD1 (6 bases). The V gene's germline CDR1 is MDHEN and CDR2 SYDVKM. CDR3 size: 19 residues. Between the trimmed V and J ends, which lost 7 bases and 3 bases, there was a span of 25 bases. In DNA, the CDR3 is TGTGCCAGCACCTCGGGGTCTCCCCGGGACAAAATCTATAATTCACCCCTCCACTTT. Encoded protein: CASTSGSPRDKIYNSPLHF.

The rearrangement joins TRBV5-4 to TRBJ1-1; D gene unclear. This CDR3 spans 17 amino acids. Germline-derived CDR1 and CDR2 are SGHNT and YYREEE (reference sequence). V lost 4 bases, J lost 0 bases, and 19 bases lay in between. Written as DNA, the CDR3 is TGTGCCAGCAGCCTAGGGCGGGGAGGGATGGTGAACACTGAAGCTTTCTTT. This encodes CASSLGRGGMVNTEAFF.

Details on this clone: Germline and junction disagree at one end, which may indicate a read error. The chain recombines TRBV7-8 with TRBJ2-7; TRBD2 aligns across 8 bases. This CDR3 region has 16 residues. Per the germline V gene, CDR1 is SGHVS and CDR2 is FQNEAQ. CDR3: CASSPLLSGGPYEQYF. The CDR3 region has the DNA TGCGCCAGCAGCCCGCTACTCAGCGGGGGACCCTACGAGCAGTACTTC.

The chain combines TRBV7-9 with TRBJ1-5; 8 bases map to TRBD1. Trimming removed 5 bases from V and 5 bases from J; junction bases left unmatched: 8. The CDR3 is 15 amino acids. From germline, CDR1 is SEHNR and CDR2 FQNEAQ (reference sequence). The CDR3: CASSLDREFDQPQHF. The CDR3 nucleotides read TGTGCCAGCAGCCTGGACAGGGAGTTCGATCAGCCCCAGCATTTT.

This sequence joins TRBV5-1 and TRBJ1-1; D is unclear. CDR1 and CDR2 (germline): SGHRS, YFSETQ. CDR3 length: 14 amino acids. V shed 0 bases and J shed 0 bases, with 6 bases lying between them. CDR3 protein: CASSLETMNTEAFF. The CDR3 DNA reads TGCGCCAGCAGCTTGGAAACCATGAACACTGAAGCTTTCTTT.

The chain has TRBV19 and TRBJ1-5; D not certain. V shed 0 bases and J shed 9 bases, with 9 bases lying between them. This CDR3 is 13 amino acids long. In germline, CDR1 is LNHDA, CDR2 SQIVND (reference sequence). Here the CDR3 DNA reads TGTGCCAGTAGTATAGATCGGGCACGGCCCCAGCATTTT. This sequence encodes CASSIDRARPQHF.

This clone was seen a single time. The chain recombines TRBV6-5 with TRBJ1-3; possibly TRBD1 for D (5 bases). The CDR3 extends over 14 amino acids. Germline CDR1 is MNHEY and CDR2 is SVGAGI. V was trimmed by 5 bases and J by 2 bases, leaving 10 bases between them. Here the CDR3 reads CASSEGSPGNTIYF. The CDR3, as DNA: TGTGCCAGCAGTGAGGGGAGCCCTGGAAACACCATATATTTT.

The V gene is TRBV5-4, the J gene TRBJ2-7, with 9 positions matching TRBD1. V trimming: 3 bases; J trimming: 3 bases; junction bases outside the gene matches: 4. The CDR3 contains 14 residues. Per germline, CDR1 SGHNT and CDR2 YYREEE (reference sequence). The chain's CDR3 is CASSWGTGYYEQYF. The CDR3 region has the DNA TGTGCCAGCAGCTGGGGGACAGGGTACTACGAGCAGTACTTC.

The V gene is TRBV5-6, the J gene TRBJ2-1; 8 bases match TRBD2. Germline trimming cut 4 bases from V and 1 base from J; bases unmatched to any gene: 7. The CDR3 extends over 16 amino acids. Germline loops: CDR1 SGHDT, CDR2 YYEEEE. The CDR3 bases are TGTGCCAGCAGCCGAAAAGCGGGGGTTTCCTACAATGAGCAGTTCTTC. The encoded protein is CASSRKAGVSYNEQFF.

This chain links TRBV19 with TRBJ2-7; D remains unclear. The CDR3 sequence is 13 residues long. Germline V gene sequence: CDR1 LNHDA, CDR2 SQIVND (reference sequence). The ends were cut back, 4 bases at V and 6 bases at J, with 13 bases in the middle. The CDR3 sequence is CASSRLSDPEQYF. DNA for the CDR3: TGTGCCAGTAGTAGGTTGAGCGACCCCGAGCAGTACTTC.

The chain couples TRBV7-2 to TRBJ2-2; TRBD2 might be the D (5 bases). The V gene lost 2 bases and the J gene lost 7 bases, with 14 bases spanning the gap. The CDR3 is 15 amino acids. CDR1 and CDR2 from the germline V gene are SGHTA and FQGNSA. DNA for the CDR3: TGTGCCAGCAGCTTAAATCCCTCGGGGAGCGGGGAGCTGTTTTTT. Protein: CASSLNPSGSGELFF.

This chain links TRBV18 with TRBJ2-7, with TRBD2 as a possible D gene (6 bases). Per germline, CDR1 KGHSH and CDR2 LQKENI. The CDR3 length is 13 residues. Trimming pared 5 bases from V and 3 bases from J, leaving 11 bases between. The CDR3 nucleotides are TGTGCCAGCTCAGGGACTGGCAGCTACGAGCAGTACTTC. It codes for CASSGTGSYEQYF.

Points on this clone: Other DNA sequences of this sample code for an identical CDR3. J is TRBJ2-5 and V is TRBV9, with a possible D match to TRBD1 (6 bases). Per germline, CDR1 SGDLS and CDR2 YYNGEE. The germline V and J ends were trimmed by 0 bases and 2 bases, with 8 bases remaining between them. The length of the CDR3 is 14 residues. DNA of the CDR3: TGTGCCAGCAGCGTAGGAACAGGGCAAGAGACCCAGTACTTC. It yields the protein CASSVGTGQETQYF.

CDR3: CASSLMGPYYNEQFF. CDR3 in DNA: TGTGCCAGCAGTTTAATGGGACCGTACTACAATGAGCAGTTCTTC. The genes are TRBV27 and TRBJ2-1; D could derive from TRBD1 or TRBD2 (5 bases each). CDR3 length: 15 amino acids. The germline CDR1 and CDR2 sequences are MNHEY and SMNVEV (reference sequence). The V end lost 2 bases, the J end lost 3 bases, and 11 bases lay between the germline ends.

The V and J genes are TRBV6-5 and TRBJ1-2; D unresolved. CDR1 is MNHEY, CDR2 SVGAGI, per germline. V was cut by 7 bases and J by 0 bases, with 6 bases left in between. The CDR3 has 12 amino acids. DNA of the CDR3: TGTGCCAGCAAGGGCTCTAACTATGGCTACACCTTC. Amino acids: CASKGSNYGYTF.

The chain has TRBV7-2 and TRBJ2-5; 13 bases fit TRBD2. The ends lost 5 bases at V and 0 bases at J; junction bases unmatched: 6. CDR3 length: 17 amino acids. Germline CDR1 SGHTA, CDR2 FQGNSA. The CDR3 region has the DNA TGTGCCAGCAGCACGGGACTAGCGGGGACGTACCAAGAGACCCAGTACTTC. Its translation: CASSTGLAGTYQETQYF.

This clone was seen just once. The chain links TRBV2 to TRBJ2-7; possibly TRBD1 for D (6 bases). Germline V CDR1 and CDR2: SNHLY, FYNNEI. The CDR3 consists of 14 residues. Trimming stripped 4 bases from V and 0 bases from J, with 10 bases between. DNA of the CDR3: TGTGCCAGCAGTGCGGACAGTAGCTCCTACGAGCAGTACTTC. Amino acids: CASSADSSSYEQYF.

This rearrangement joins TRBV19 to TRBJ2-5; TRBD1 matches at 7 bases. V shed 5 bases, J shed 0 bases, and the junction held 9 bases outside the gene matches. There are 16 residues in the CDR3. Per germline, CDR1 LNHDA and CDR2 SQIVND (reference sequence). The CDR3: CASSLSGQSNQETQYF. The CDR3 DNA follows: TGTGCCAGTAGTCTCTCGGGACAGTCGAACCAAGAGACCCAGTACTTC.

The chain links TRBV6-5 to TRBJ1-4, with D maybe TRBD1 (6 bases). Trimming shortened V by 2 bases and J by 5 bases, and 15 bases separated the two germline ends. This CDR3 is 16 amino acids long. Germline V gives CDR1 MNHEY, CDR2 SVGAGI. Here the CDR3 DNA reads TGTGCCAGCAGTTACGGGGCACAGGGAGTGAATGAAAAACTGTTTTTT. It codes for CASSYGAQGVNEKLFF.

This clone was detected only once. CDR3 residues: CASSLGDPYEQYF. DNA for the CDR3: TGTGCCAGCAGCTTGGGGGACCCCTACGAGCAGTACTTC. The V call is TRBV5-4, the J call TRBJ2-7, with D possibly being TRBD1 or TRBD2 (5 bases each). Germline assignment: CDR1 SGHNT and CDR2 YYREEE (reference sequence). Trimming stripped 0 bases from V and 2 bases from J, with 6 bases between. The CDR3 has 13 residues.

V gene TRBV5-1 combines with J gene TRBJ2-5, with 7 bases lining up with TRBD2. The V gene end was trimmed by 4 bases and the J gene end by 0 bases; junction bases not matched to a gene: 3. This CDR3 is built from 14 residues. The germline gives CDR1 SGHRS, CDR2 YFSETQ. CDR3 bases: TGCGCCAGCAGCCCGGGACTACACCAAGAGACCCAGTACTTC. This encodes CASSPGLHQETQYF.

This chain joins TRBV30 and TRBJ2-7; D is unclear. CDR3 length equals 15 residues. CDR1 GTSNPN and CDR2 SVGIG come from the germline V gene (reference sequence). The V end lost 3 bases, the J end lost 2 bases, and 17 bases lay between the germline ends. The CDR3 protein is CAWRRSIPSTYEQYF. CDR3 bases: TGTGCCTGGAGGAGGAGTATCCCAAGTACCTACGAGCAGTACTTC. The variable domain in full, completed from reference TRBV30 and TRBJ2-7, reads SQTIHQWPATLVQPVGSPLSLECTVEGTSNPNLYWYRQAAGRGLQLLFYSVGIGQISSEVPQNLSASRPQDRQFILSSKKLLLSDSGFYLCAWRRSIPSTYEQYFGPGTRLTVT.

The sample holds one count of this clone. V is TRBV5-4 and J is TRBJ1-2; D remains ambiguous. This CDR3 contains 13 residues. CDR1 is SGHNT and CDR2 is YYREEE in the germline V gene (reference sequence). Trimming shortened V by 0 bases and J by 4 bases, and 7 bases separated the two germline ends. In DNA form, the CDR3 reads TGTGCCAGCAGCTTGGACGCAGCCTATGGCTACACCTTC. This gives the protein CASSLDAAYGYTF.

The CDR3 protein is CASKPGGNSYNEQFF. The CDR3 coding sequence is TGTGCCAGCAAGCCGGGGGGCAACTCCTACAATGAGCAGTTCTTC. J is TRBJ2-1 and V is TRBV28, with D perhaps TRBD2 (7 bases). Germline V CDR1 and CDR2: MDHEN, SYDVKM. This CDR3 has 15 amino acids. V was clipped by 7 bases and J by 0 bases, with 13 bases between them.

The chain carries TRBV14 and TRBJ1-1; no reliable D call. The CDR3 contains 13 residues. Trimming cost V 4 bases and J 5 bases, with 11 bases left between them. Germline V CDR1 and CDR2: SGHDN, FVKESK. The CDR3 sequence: CASSLNPSTEAFF. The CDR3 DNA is TGTGCCAGCAGCCTAAATCCCTCGACTGAAGCTTTCTTT.

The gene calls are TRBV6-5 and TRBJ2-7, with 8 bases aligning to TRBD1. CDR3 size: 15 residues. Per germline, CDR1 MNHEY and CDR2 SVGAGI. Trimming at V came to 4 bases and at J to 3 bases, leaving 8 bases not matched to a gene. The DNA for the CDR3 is TGTGCCAGCAGTTCCAGGACAGGGAAGGGCTACGAGCAGTACTTC. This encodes CASSSRTGKGYEQYF.

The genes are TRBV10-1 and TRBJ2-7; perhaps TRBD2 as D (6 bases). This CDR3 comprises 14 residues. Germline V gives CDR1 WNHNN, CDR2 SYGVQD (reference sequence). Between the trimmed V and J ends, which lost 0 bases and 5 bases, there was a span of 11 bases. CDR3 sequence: CASSESRRGHEQYF. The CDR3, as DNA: TGCGCCAGCAGTGAGTCGAGGAGGGGCCACGAGCAGTACTTC.

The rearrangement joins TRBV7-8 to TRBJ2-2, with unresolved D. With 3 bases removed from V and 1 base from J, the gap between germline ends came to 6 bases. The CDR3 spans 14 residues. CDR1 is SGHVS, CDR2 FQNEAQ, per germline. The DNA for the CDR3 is TGTGCCAGCAGCTTTTTCCAGAACACCGGGGAGCTGTTTTTT. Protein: CASSFFQNTGELFF.